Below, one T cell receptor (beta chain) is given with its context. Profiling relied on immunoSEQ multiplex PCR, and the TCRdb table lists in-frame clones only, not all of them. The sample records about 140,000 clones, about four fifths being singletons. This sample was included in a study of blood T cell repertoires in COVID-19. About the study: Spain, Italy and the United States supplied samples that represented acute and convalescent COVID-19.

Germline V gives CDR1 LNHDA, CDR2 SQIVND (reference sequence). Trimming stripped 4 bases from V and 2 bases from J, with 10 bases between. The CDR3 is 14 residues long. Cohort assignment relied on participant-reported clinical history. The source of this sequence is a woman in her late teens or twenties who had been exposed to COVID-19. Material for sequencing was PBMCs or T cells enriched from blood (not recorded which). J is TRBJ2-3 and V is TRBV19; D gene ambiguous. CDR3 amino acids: CASSKSANTDTQYF. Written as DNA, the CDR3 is TGTGCCAGTAGTAAGTCAGCGAACACAGATACGCAGTATTTT.